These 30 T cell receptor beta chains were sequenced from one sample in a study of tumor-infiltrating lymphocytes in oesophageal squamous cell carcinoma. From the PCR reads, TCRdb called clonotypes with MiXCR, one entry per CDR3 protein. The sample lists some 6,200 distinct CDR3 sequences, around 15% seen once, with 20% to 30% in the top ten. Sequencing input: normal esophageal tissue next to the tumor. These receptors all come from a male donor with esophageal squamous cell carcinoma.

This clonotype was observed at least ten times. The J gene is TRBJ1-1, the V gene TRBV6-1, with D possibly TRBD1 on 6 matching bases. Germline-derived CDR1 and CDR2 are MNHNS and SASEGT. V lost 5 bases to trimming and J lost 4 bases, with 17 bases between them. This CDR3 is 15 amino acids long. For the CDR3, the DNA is TGTGCCAGCAGTAGGACTCGGGGGGCCGTCACTGAAGCTTTCTTT. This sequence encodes CASSRTRGAVTEAFF.

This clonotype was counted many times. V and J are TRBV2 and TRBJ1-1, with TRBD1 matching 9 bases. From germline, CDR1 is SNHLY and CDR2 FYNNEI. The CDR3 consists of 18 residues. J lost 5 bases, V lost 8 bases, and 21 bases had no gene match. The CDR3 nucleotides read TGTGCCAGCCTCGGAGAATCAAACAGGGGGCGGATGGGGACTGAAGCTTTCTTT. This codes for CASLGESNRGRMGTEAFF.

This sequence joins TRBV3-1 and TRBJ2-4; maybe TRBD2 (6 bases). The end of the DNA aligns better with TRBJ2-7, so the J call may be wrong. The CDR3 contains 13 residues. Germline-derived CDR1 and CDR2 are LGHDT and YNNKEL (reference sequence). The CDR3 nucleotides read TGTGCCAGCAGCCAAGTTCACGGGGGCGAGCAGTACTTC. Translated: CASSQVHGGEQYF.

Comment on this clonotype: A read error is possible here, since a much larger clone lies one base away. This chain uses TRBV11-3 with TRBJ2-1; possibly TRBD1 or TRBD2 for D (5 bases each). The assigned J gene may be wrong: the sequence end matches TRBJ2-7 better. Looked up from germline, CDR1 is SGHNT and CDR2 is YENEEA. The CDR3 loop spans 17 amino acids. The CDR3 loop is CASSLVLSDTGNNEQYF. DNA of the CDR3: TGTGCCAGCAGCTTAGTTCTTTCGGACACGGGAAACAATGAGCAGTACTTC.

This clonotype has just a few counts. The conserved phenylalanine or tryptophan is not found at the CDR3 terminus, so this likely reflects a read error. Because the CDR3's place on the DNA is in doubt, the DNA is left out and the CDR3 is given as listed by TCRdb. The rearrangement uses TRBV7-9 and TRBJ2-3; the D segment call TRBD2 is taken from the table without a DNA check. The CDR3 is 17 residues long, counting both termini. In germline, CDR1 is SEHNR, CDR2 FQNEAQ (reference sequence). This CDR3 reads CASSLGAGEYNEQFFGP.

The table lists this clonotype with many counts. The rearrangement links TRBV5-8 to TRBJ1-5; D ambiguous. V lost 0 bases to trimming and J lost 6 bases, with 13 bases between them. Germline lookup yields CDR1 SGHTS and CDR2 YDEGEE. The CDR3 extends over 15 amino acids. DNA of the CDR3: TGTGCCAGCAGCTTGGGGCCGGCTCGGGTTCAGCCCCAGCATTTT. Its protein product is CASSLGPARVQPQHF.

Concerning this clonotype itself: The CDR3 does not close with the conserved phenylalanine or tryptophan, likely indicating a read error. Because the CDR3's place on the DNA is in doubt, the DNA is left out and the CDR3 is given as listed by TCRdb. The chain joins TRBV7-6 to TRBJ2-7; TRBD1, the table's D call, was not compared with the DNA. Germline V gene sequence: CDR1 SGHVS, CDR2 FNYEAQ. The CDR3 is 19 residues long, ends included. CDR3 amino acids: CASSSPSGTGNNYGYTFGS.

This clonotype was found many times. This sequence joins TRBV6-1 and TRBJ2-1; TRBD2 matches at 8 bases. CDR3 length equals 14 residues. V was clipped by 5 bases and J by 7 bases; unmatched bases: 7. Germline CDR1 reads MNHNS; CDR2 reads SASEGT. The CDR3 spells CASSPRGGENEQFF. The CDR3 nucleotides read TGTGCCAGCAGTCCCCGGGGGGGGGAAAATGAGCAGTTCTTC.

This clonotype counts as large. DNA for the CDR3: TGTGCCAGCAGCCCGACAGGGTTGTGTGAGCAGTTCTTC. It encodes CASSPTGLCEQFF. The V call is TRBV5-6, the J call TRBJ2-1, with 7 bases fitting TRBD1. V was clipped by 4 bases and J by 9 bases; unmatched bases: 7. Germline CDR1 SGHDT, CDR2 YYEEEE. This CDR3 contains 13 residues.

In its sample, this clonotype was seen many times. The CDR3 loop is CASLLADSGELFF. In DNA form, the CDR3 reads TGTGCCAGTCTCCTAGCGGATTCCGGGGAGCTGTTTTTT. The chain joins TRBV12-3 or TRBV12-4 to TRBJ2-2; 7 positions agree with TRBD2. The CDR3 has 13 residues. V lost 9 bases, J lost 6 bases, and 7 bases stayed unmatched.

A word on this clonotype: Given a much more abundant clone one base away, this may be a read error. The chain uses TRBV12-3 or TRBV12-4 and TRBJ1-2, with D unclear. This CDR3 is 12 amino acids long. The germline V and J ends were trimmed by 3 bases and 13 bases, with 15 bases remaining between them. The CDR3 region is CASSFEHGQCTF. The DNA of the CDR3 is TGTGCCAGCAGTTTTGAACATGGGCAGTGCACCTTC.

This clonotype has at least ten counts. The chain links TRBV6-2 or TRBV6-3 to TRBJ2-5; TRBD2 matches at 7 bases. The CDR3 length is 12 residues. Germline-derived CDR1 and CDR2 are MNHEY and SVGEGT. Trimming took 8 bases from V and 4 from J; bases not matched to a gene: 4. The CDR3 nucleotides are TGTGCCAGCCGGGGGGAACGAGAGACCCAGTACTTC. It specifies CASRGERETQYF.

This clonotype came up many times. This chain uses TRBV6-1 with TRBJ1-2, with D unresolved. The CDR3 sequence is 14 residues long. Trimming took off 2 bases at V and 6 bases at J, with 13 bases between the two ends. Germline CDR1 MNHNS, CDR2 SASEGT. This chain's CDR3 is CASSEYRGTDGYTF. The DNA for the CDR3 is TGTGCCAGCAGTGAATACCGAGGTACGGATGGCTACACCTTC.

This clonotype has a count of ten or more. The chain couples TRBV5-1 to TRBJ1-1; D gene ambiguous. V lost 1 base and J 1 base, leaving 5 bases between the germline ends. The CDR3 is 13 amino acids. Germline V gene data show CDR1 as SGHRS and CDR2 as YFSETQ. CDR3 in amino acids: CASSLFGNTEAFF. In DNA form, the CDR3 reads TGCGCCAGCAGCTTGTTTGGGAACACTGAAGCTTTCTTT.

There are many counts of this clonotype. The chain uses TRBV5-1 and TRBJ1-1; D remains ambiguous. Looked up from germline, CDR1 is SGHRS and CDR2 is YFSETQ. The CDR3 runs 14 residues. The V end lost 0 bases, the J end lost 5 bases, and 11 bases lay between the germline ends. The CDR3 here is CASSLALSGTEAFF. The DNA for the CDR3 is TGCGCCAGCAGCTTGGCTTTGAGTGGAACTGAAGCTTTCTTT. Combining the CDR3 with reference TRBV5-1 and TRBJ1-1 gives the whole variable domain KAGVTQTPRYLIKTRGQQVTLSCSPISGHRSVSWYQQTPGQGLQFLFEYFSETQRNKGNFPGRFSGRQFSNSRSEMNVSTLELGDSALYLCASSLALSGTEAFFGQGTRLTVV.

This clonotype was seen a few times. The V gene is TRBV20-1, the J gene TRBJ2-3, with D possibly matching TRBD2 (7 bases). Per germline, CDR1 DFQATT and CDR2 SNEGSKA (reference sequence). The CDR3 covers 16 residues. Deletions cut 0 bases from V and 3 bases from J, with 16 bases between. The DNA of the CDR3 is TGCAGTGCTAGAGATCCCAAGGGGGGGATGACAGATACGCAGTATTTT. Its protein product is CSARDPKGGMTDTQYF.

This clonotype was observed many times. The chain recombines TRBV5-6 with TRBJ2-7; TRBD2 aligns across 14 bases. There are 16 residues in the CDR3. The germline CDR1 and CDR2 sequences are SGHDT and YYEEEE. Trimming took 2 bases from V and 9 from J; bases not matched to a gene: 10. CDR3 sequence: CASSLRRLAGGRGQYF. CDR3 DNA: TGTGCCAGCAGCTTACGGAGACTAGCGGGGGGGCGTGGGCAGTACTTC.

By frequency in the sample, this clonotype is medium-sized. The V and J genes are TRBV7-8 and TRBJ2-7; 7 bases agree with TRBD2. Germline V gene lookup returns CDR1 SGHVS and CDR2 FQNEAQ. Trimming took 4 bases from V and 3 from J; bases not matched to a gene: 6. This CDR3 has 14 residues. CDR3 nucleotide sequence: TGTGCCAGCAGCTCATCGGGACTAATCTACGAGCAGTACTTC. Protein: CASSSSGLIYEQYF.

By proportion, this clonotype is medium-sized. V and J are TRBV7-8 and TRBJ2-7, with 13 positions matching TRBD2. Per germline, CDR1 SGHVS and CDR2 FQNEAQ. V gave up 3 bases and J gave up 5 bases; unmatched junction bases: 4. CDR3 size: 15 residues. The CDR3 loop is CASSLGTSGAHEQYF. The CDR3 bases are TGTGCCAGCAGCTTGGGGACTAGCGGGGCCCACGAGCAGTACTTC.

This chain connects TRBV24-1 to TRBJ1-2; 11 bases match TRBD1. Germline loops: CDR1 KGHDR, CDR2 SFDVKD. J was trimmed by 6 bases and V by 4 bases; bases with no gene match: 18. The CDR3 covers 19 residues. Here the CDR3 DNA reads TGTGCCACCAGTGACCCAAGGGGGGACAGGGGGTCTAGCTCGGATGGCTACACCTTC. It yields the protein CATSDPRGDRGSSSDGYTF.

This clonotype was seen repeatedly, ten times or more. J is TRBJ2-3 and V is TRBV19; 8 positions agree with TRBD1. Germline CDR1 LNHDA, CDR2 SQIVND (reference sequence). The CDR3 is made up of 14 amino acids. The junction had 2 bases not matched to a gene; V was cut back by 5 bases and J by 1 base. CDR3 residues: CASSQGQGTDTQYF. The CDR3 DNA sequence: TGTGCCAGTAGTCAGGGACAGGGCACAGATACGCAGTATTTT.

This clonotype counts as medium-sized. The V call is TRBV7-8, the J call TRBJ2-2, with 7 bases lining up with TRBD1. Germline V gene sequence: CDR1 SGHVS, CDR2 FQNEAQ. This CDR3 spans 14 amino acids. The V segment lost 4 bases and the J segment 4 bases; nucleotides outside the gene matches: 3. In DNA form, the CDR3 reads TGTGCCAGCAGCTCGGGACAGTTCACCGGGGAGCTGTTTTTT. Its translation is CASSSGQFTGELFF.

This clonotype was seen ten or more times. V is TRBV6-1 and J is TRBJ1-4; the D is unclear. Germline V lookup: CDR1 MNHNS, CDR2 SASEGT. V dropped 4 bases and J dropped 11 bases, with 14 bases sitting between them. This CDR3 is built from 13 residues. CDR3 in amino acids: CASSGHTVGKLFF. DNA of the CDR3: TGTGCCAGCAGTGGACATACCGTCGGTAAACTGTTTTTT.

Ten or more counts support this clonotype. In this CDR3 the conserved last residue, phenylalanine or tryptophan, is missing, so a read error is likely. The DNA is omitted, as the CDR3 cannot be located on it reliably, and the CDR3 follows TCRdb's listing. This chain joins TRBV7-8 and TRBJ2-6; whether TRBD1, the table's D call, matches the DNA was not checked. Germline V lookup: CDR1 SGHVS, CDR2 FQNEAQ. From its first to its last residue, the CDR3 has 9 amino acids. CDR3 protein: CASSLGVGT.

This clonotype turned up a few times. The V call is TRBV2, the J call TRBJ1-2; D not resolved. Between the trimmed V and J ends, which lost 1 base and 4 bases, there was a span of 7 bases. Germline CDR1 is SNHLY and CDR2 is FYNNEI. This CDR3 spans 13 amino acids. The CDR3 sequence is CASSEESSYGYTF. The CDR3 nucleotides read TGTGCCAGCAGTGAAGAGTCTAGCTATGGCTACACCTTC.

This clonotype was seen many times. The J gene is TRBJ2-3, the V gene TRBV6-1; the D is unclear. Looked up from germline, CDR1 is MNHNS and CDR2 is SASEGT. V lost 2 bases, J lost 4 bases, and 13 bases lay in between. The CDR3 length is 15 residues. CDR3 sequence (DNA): TGTGCCAGCAGTGAACTTCAAACAGCTTCAGATACGCAGTATTTT. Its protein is CASSELQTASDTQYF.

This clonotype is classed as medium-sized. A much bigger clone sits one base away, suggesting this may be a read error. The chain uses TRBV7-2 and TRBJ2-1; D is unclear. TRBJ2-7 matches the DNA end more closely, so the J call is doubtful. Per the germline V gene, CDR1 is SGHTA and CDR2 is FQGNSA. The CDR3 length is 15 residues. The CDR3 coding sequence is TGTGCCAGCAGCTTAGGACCGCCGAGTTACAATGAGCAGTACTTC. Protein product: CASSLGPPSYNEQYF.

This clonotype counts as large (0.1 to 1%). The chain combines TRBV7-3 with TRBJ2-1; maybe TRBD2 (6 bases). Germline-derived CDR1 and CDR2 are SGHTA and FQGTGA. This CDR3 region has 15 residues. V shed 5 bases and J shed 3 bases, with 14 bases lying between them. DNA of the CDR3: TGTGCCAGCAGCCCCGTGAGTAGCGGCTACAATGAGCAGTTCTTC. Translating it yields CASSPVSSGYNEQFF.

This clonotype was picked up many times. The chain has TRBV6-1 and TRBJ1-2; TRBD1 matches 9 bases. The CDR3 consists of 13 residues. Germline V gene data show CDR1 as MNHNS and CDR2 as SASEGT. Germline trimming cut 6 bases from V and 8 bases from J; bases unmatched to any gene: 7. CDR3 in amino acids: CASRKQGAGGYTF. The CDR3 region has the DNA TGTGCCAGCAGGAAACAGGGGGCTGGAGGCTACACCTTC.

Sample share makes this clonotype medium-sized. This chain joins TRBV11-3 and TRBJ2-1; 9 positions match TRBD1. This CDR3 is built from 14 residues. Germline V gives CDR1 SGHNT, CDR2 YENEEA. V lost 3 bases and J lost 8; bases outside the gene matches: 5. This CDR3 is CASSLGQGIDEQFF. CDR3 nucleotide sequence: TGTGCCAGCAGCTTGGGACAGGGAATCGATGAGCAGTTCTTC. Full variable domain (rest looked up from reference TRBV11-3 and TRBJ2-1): EAGVVQSPRYKIIEKKQPVAFWCNPISGHNTLYWYLQNLGQGPELLIRYENEEAVDDSQLPKDRFSAERLKGVDSTLKIQPAELGDSAVYLCASSLGQGIDEQFFGPGTRLTVL.